This T cell receptor (beta chain) was recovered during a study of blood T cell repertoires in COVID-19. Study-wide context: Some COVID-19 samples were acute and others convalescent; all came from the United States, Italy and Spain.

Source study methods: From reference gene primer amplification, estimates of nucleated cell counts were derived. Produced via immunoSEQ multiplex PCR; TCRdb's table is partial and in-frame only. D and trimming were read from the DNA, whereas the V and J calls and clone size are those reported in that table. This table has about 46,000 clones, 87% appearing once. CDR3 length: 15 residues. Germline CDR1 reads LGHNA; CDR2 reads YNFKEQ. V was cut by 3 bases and J by 2 bases, with 13 bases left in between. This chain connects TRBV4-2 to TRBJ2-5, with D possibly matching TRBD2 (6 bases). This receptor was obtained from a human donor in a cohort sampled during active COVID-19. The sample comprised peripheral blood. The CDR3 reads CASSQTLAQQETQYF. In DNA form, the CDR3 reads TGTGCCAGCAGCCAGACTCTAGCGCAACAAGAGACCCAGTACTTC.